The following is a T cell receptor (beta chain) sequence with its context. Its cognate antigen is unknown. The data were taken from a study of cytomegalovirus exposure and HLA in healthy donors. Germline CDR1 reads SGDLS; CDR2 reads YYNGEE. This CDR3 region has 17 residues. Trimming removed 0 bases from V and 3 bases from J, with 17 bases in between. Overall study results and limits: TCR beta sequences reportedly predicted most subjects' HLA-A and HLA-B alleles accurately. Under in vitro conditions, three CMV-associated chains were confirmed as specific for CMV antigens. A few V segments could not be told apart, such as TRBV6-2 and TRBV6-3, and were left out.

The PCR was carried out with 60 Vbeta primers and 13 Jbeta primers. This table comes from immunoSEQ multiplex PCR, and its TCRdb copy is limited to in-frame clones, with some not included. Of some 190,000 clones in the sample, around 85% were seen once. Sequencing input: PBMCs. The V call is TRBV9, the J call TRBJ2-3; D might be TRBD2 (6 bases). This TCR came from a boy aged 2-15 years in good health and CMV-seronegative. The chain's CDR3 is CASSVVGGLPQTDTQYF. The CDR3 DNA reads TGTGCCAGCAGCGTAGTCGGAGGACTACCACAGACAGATACGCAGTATTTT.